A selection of T cell receptor beta chains follows, all from one sample in a study of OX40 agonist ivuxolimab in advanced cancers. Sequenced by immunoSEQ multiplex PCR; TCRdb stores in-frame clones only, minus some. The table shows tens of thousands of clones, with more than 80% occurring only once. The sequences come from CD4+ or CD8+ T cells sorted from blood, collected in a trial of the OX40 agonist ivuxolimab. Every receptor here comes from an adult with an advanced solid tumor such as melanoma, head and neck, liver or kidney cancer. Each CDR3 is given with its conserved first and last residue. The order of the fields is clone size, D gene, V gene, CDR3 protein. The D gene is left open where the match is weak. The size field is filled for only some rows; it gives once, few, many or a size class.

>NA|NA|TRBV21-1
CASSKNSGTETQYF
>NA|TRBD2|TRBV5-1
CASNEGLAGRETQYF
>NA|TRBD2|TRBV5-1
CASSLGLAIDEQYF
>NA|NA|TRBV5-1
CASSRVSRREKLFF
>NA|NA|TRBV11-1
CASSLPPGRTGNEQFF
>NA|NA|TRBV5-1
CASSSENTDTQYF
>once|NA|TRBV5-1
CASSPDPRLSEAFF
>NA|TRBD2|TRBV11-2
CASSLVGGVGGSYNEQFF
>NA|TRBD2|TRBV4-1
CASSQKGIAGGGVATDTQYF
>NA|NA|TRBV5-1
CASSVYDRSYEQYF
>few|TRBD1|TRBV9
CASSVDRGVIEAQYF
>once|NA|TRBV5-1
CASSLGGWSTDTQYF
>NA|TRBD2|TRBV19
CASSIVPSGTSSYEQYF
>NA|TRBD1|TRBV5-1
CASSPGQGGDTQYF
>NA|NA|TRBV6-1
CASKVQQGRNTIYF
>once|NA|TRBV19
CASSIGGWETQYF
>NA|NA|TRBV29-1
CSVELSQETQYF
>NA|TRBD1|TRBV19
CATRQGRTGELFF
>NA|NA|TRBV11-2
CASSLKPTGTTEAFF
>NA|NA|TRBV5-1
CASSWTPGADTQYF
>NA|TRBD2|TRBV19
CASTVGPLAGVFDEQFF
>NA|NA|TRBV28
CASGGTDSNQPQHF
>NA|NA|TRBV7-2
CASSFAGGGETQYF
>NA|NA|TRBV11-1
CASSPGSGRGDEQFF
>NA|TRBD2|TRBV7-9
CASSFERDYEQYF
>NA|NA|TRBV11-2
CASSLMAVDSTDTQYF
>NA|NA|TRBV6-1
CASTTRNIPPLGYTF
>NA|NA|TRBV11-3
CASSLVSGRFTDTQYF
>NA|TRBD1|TRBV9
CASSADRVETQYF
>NA|NA|TRBV18
CASSPGYQETQYF
>NA|NA|TRBV7-8
CASSLTARGYNEQFF
>NA|NA|TRBV2
CASSEVGRANYGYTF
>few|NA|TRBV7-2
CASSLNRQANEKLFF
>NA|NA|TRBV9
CASSTEGRNEQFF
>NA|NA|TRBV6-5
CASSPGHGNTEAFF
>NA|NA|TRBV29-1
CSVHPPRTSNEQFF
>NA|NA|TRBV5-1
CASSWGPGGEQYF
>NA|NA|TRBV6-1
CAHSREFATNEKLFF
>NA|NA|TRBV28
CASSLEQGGQPQHF
>few|NA|TRBV11-3
CASSLGAVGQNEQFF
>NA|TRBD1|TRBV10-2
CASSDGTGAHEQYF
>NA|NA|TRBV5-6
CASSPGANVLTF
>NA|NA|TRBV5-1
CASSSGQGGGYEQYF
>once|TRBD1|TRBV30
CAYTTGGLYEQYF
>NA|NA|TRBV6-5
CASSFEGHLKAFF
>once|NA|TRBV5-1
CASSTGQYETQYF
>NA|TRBD2|TRBV14
CASSLSTSGRAGEQFF